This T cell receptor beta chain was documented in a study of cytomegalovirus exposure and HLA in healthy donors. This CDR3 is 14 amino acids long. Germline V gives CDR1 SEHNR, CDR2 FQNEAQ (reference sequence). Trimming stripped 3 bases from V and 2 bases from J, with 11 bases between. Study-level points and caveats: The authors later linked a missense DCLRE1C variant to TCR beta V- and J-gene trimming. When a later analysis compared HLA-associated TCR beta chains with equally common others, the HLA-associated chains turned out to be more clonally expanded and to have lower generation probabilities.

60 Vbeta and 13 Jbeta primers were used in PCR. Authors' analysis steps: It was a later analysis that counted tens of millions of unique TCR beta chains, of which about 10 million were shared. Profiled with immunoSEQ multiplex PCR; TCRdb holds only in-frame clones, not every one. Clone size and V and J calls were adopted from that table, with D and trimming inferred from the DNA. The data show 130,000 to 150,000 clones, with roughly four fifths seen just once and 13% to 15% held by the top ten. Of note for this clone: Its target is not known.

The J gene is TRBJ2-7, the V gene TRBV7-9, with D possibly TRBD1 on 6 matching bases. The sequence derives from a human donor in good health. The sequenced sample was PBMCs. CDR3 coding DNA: TGTGCCAGCAGCTTGACAGGTGCCCCCTACGAGCAGTACTTC. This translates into CASSLTGAPYEQYF.